This TCR beta chain stems from a study of CD8 T cells in ankylosing spondylitis. Germline CDR1 is SNHLY and CDR2 is FYNNEI. The CDR3 length is 13 residues. Deletions cut 6 bases from V and 5 bases from J, with 11 bases between. One entry per CDR3 protein, called by TCRdb with MiXCR from the 5' RACE reads. The sample lists a few hundred thousand distinct CDR3 sequences; about 10% were seen once. The TCR sequence derives from a male donor with ankylosing spondylitis or in good health (not recorded which). Sequencing used blood, either unsorted or a sorted T cell fraction (not recorded which). The chain joins TRBV2 to TRBJ1-5; D possibly corresponds to TRBD1 (5 bases). The DNA of the CDR3 is TGTGCCAGCAGCCGGGACTTATATCAGCCCCAGCATTTT. This gives the protein CASSRDLYQPQHF.